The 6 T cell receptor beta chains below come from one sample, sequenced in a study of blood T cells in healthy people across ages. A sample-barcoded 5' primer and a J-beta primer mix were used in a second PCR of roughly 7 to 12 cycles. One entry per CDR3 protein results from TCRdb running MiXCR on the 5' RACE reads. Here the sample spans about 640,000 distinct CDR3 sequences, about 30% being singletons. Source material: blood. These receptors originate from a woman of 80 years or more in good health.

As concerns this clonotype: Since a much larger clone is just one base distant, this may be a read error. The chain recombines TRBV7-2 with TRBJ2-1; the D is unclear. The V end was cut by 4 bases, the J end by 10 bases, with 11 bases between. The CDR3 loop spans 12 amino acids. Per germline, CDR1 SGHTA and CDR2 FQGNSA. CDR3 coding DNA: TGTGCCAGCAGCTCCAGGAGACACGAGCAGTTCTTC. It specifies CASSSRRHEQFF.

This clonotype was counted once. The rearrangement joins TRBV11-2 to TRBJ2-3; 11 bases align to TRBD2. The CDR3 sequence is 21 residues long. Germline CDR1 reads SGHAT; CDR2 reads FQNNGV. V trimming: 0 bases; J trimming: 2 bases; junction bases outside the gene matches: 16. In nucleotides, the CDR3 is TGTGCCAGCAGCTTAGAGTGGGTCGTACTAGCGGGGGAGGGACCCACAGATACGCAGTATTTT. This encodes CASSLEWVVLAGEGPTDTQYF.

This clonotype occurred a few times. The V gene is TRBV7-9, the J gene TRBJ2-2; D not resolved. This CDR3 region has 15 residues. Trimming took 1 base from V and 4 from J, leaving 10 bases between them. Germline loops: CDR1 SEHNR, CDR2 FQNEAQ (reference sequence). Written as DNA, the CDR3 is TGTGCCAGCAGCTTAGATGGGCCGCTCACCGGGGAGCTGTTTTTT. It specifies CASSLDGPLTGELFF.

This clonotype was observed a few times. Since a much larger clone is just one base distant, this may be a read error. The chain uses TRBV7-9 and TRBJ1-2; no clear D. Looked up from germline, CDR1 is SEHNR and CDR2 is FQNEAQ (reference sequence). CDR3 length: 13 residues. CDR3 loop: CSSSSPPNYGYTF. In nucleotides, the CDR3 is TGTTCCAGCAGCTCACCCCCTAACTATGGCTACACCTTC.

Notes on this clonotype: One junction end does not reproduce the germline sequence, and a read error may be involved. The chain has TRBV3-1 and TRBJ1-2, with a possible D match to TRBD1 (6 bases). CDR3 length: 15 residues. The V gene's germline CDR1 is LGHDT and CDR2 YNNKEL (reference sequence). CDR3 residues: CAGSPRSPPGGGYTF. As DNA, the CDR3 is TGTGCCGGCAGCCCCCGATCGCCACCGGGGGGCGGCTACACCTTC.

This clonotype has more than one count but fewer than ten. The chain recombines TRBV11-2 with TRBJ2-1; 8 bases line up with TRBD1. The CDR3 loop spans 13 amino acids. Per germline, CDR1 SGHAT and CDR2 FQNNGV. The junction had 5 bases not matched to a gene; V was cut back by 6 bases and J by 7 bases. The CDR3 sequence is CASRQGGGNEQFF. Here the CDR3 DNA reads TGTGCCAGCAGACAGGGGGGTGGGAATGAGCAGTTCTTC.